A selection of T cell receptor beta chains follows, all from one sample in a study of patients and donors after allogeneic stem cell transplantation. TCRdb re-derived calls from the RT-PCR reads in MiXCR, one entry per CDR3 protein. Of some 200,000 distinct CDR3 sequences in the sample, 35% to 50% were seen once. Source material: blood, either unsorted or a sorted T cell fraction (not recorded which). These receptors came from a human donor who was either an allogeneic HSCT recipient or a stem cell or donor lymphocyte infusion donor (not recorded which). It is not recorded whose cells these are; they may come from a transplant donor. CDR3s include the opening cysteine and the closing phenylalanine or tryptophan. A D gene is named only where the DNA matches it firmly. Size values are once, few and many counts, or a class for expanded clones, and some rows have none.

cdr3_aa cdr3_nt j_call d_call clone_size v_call
CAWSPTGTQFF TGTGCCTGGAGTCCTACAGGGACCCAGTTCTTC TRBJ2-1 . . TRBV30
CSVGEEYGYTF TGCAGCGTTGGAGAGGAGTACGGCTACACCTTC TRBJ1-2 . . TRBV29-1
CASSRPGLNYGYTF TGTGCCAGCAGTCGACCGGGCCTTAACTATGGCTACACCTTC TRBJ1-2 . . TRBV6-5
CSVAGKRDTEAFF TGCAGCGTTGCTGGGAAGCGGGACACTGAAGCTTTCTTT TRBJ1-1 . few TRBV29-1
CSVDHLYTGYTF TGCAGCGTTGACCACCTCTACACTGGCTACACCTTC TRBJ1-2 . . TRBV29-1
CASSVEPAGGPGGKETQYF TGTGCCAGCAGCGTAGAGCCGGCGGGAGGGCCTGGGGGAAAAGAGACCCAGTACTTC TRBJ2-5 TRBD2 few TRBV9
CASTYGPGNTEAFF TGTGCCAGCACATACGGGCCGGGAAACACTGAAGCTTTCTTT TRBJ1-1 . few TRBV7-9
CASSSTGGNTEAFF TGTGCCAGCAGTTCGACAGGGGGCAACACTGAAGCTTTCTTT TRBJ1-1 TRBD1 few TRBV28
CSVETGAGTEAFF TGCAGCGTTGAAACAGGAGCGGGCACTGAAGCTTTCTTT TRBJ1-1 . . TRBV29-1
CASSYSGTSKGTDTQYF TGTGCCAGCAGCTATTCCGGGACTAGCAAGGGTACAGATACGCAGTATTTT TRBJ2-3 TRBD2 . TRBV3-1
CASSPPGLEEQFF TGTGCCAGCAGTCCACCGGGACTAGAGGAGCAGTTCTTC TRBJ2-1 TRBD2 . TRBV2
CASSYSPGREYYGYTF TGTGCCAGCAGTTACTCACCCGGCAGGGAGTACTATGGCTACACCTTC TRBJ1-2 . . TRBV6-5
CSVTQADSYGEQFF TGCAGCGTTACACAGGCCGACAGTTATGGTGAGCAGTTCTTC TRBJ2-1 . once TRBV29-1
CSVSGTAMNTEAFF TGCAGCGTCTCGGGGACAGCGATGAACACTGAAGCTTTCTTT TRBJ1-1 TRBD1 . TRBV29-1
CASSQEDLSGESTDTQYF TGTGCCAGCAGCCAAGAGGATCTTAGCGGGGAAAGCACAGATACGCAGTATTTT TRBJ2-3 TRBD2 . TRBV3-1
CAWSGTGISPPLHF TGTGCCTGGAGTGGGACAGGAATATCCCCACCCCTCCACTTT TRBJ1-6 TRBD1 . TRBV30
CASQAYYEQYF TGTGCCAGCCAGGCTTACTACGAGCAGTACTTC TRBJ2-7 . . TRBV25-1
CASSLRRDYHEQYF TGTGCCAGCAGCTTACGGCGGGATTACCACGAGCAGTACTTC TRBJ2-7 . few TRBV13
CASSLVSLLQTNEKLLF TGTGCCAGCAGCCTAGTTTCTCTCCTGCAAACTAATGAAAAACTGCTTTTT TRBJ1-4 . . TRBV7-8
CSVDGYNEQFF TGCAGCGTAGATGGCTACAATGAGCAGTTCTTC TRBJ2-1 . . TRBV29-1
CASSQFGPGVIYNEQFF TGTGCCAGCAGCCAATTTGGACCGGGAGTGATATACAATGAGCAGTTCTTC TRBJ2-1 . . TRBV3-1
CASSLRPGAYNEQFF TGTGCCAGCAGCCTTCGACCGGGAGCCTACAATGAGCAGTTCTTC TRBJ2-1 . . TRBV28
CASTQTSRLRYEQFF TGTGCCAGCACCCAGACTAGCCGCTTAAGGTATGAGCAGTTCTTC TRBJ2-1 TRBD2 . TRBV6-2/TRBV6-3
CASLSLGTSIPDTQYF TGTGCCAGCCTATCCCTCGGGACTAGCATCCCAGATACGCAGTATTTT TRBJ2-3 TRBD2 few TRBV28
CASSQGDRVNTEAFF TGTGCCAGCAGCCAAGGGGACAGGGTGAACACTGAAGCTTTCTTT TRBJ1-1 TRBD1 few TRBV3-1
CASSFRSPGTEAFF TGTGCCAGCAGTTTTAGAAGTCCCGGGACTGAAGCTTTCTTT TRBJ1-1 . . TRBV12-3/TRBV12-4
CASSPDLGNTDTQYF TGCGCCAGCAGCCCTGACCTGGGGAACACAGATACGCAGTATTTT TRBJ2-3 . few TRBV5-1
CAWGTSGKETQYF TGTGCCTGGGGGACTAGCGGGAAAGAGACCCAGTACTTC TRBJ2-5 TRBD2 . TRBV30
CAWSRQTNTEAFF TGTGCCTGGAGTCGACAGACGAACACTGAAGCTTTCTTT TRBJ1-1 . few TRBV30
CASSQVRGSGANVLTF TGCGCCAGCAGCCAAGTGCGTGGCTCTGGGGCCAACGTCCTGACTTTC TRBJ2-6 . . TRBV4-3
CASTKGKTDEQYF TGTGCCAGCACCAAGGGGAAGACTGACGAGCAGTACTTC TRBJ2-7 . once TRBV27
CASSLGLDRHEQFF TGTGCCAGCAGCTTAGGTCTCGATCGCCATGAGCAGTTCTTC TRBJ2-1 . . TRBV7-2
CASSGTRSVNYGYTF TGTGCCAGCAGTGGGACTCGGAGCGTTAACTATGGCTACACCTTC TRBJ1-2 . few TRBV9
CASSSAGRPFEAFF TGTGCCAGCAGCTCCGCCGGGAGACCCTTTGAAGCTTTCTTT TRBJ1-1 . few TRBV7-3
CASSPPTSGRRNEQFF TGTGCTAGCAGCCCGCCGACTAGCGGGAGACGGAATGAGCAGTTCTTC TRBJ2-1 TRBD2 few TRBV7-7
CAISESASPFGQYF TGTGCCATCAGTGAGTCGGCTAGCCCCTTCGGGCAGTACTTC TRBJ2-7 . . TRBV10-3
CASSSSGRDGGELFF TGTGCCAGCAGTTCTAGCGGGAGGGATGGCGGGGAGCTGTTTTTT TRBJ2-2 TRBD2 few TRBV6-5
CATSVRSYNEQFF TGTGCCACCAGTGTTCGCTCCTACAATGAGCAGTTCTTC TRBJ2-1 . . TRBV15
CASLFPIGTQYF TGTGCCAGCCTATTTCCTATTGGGACGCAGTATTTT TRBJ2-3 . . TRBV2
CSAPPSGAVNQPQHF TGCAGTGCTCCTCCCTCCGGGGCTGTTAATCAGCCCCAGCATTTT TRBJ1-5 . few TRBV20-1
CASSLEAFSGNTIYF TGCGCCAGCAGCTTGGAGGCCTTCTCTGGAAACACCATATATTTT TRBJ1-3 . many TRBV5-1
CSSAGDTENYGYTF TGCAGCTCTGCCGGGGACACAGAGAACTATGGCTACACCTTC TRBJ1-2 . . TRBV29-1
CASSYSGTNTEAFF TGTGCCAGCAGTTACTCGGGGACGAACACTGAAGCTTTCTTT TRBJ1-1 . few TRBV6-6
CASSIGQGHQPQHF TGTGCCAGCAGCATCGGACAGGGCCATCAGCCCCAGCATTTT TRBJ1-5 . . TRBV21-1
CASSISGPATEAFF TGTGCCAGCAGTATCTCGGGTCCGGCCACTGAAGCTTTCTTT TRBJ1-1 . . TRBV27
CASREEPHEQYF TGTGCCAGCAGGGAGGAACCTCACGAGCAGTACTTC TRBJ2-7 . . TRBV6-2/TRBV6-3
CASSRLGGTEAFF TGCGCCAGCAGCCGTCTGGGGGGCACTGAAGCTTTCTTT TRBJ1-1 . . TRBV5-1
CASVKGPGPPYEQYF TGCGCCAGCGTAAAGGGACCGGGACCACCTTACGAGCAGTACTTC TRBJ2-7 . few TRBV5-1
CASTLKQGDTEAFF TGTGCCAGCACACTAAAACAGGGGGACACTGAAGCTTTCTTT TRBJ1-1 TRBD1 few TRBV6-2/TRBV6-3
CANSLAGDNSPLHF TGTGCCAACAGCTTGGCAGGGGATAATTCACCCCTCCACTTT TRBJ1-6 . once TRBV7-2
CASSFWDRDSDTQYF TGCGCCAGCAGCTTTTGGGACAGGGACTCAGATACGCAGTATTTT TRBJ2-3 TRBD1 . TRBV5-1
CAITGGPNEKLFF TGTGCCATCACGGGGGGCCCTAATGAAAAACTGTTTTTT TRBJ1-4 . many TRBV10-3
CASSSGGPSNTEAFF TGTGCCAGCAGCTCCGGAGGACCTTCGAACACTGAAGCTTTCTTT TRBJ1-1 . . TRBV7-9
CASGIDGNTIYF TGCGCCAGCGGGATTGACGGAAACACCATATATTTT TRBJ1-3 . . TRBV5-1
CASSLISGSTNEQYF TGCGCCAGCAGCTTAATTAGCGGGAGCACCAACGAGCAGTACTTC TRBJ2-7 TRBD2 few TRBV5-1